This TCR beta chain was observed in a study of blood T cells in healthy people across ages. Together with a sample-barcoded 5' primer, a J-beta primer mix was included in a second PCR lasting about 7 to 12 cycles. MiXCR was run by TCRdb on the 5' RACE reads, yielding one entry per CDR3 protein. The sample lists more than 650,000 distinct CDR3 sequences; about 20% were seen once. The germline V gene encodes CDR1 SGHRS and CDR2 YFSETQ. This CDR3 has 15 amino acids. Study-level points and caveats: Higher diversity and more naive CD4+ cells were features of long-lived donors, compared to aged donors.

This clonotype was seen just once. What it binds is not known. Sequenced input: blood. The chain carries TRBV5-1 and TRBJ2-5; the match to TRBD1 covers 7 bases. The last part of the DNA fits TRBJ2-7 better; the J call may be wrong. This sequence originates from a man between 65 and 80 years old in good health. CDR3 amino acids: CASSPTGDSSYEQYF. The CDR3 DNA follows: TGCGCCAGCAGTCCCACAGGGGATAGCTCCTACGAGCAGTACTTC.